This section outlines one T cell receptor (beta chain) sequence together with its context. The antigen is unknown. The data were obtained in a study of cytomegalovirus exposure and HLA in healthy donors. The PCR ran on 60 Vbeta and 13 Jbeta primers. TCRdb's table, derived via immunoSEQ multiplex PCR, lists solely in-frame clones and lacks some. This sample has 100,000 to 140,000 clones, with around 69% found just once. Study-wide findings and caveats: A classifier reportedly called cytomegalovirus status with high sensitivity and specificity. Reportedly, a later analysis found an Asian-associated ancestry cluster had fewer N-insertions than the roughly 700-donor mean.

The CDR3 runs 17 residues. V dropped 5 bases and J dropped 6; count of bases not matched to a gene: 12. The germline CDR1 and CDR2 sequences are SGHTA and FQGNSA. Sequenced material: PBMCs. The genes are TRBV7-2 and TRBJ2-7; TRBD2 aligns across 14 bases. The clonotype originates from a man aged 18 to 30 in good health and CMV-seronegative. The chain's CDR3 is CASSPQPTSGGAGEQYF. CDR3 DNA sequence: TGTGCCAGCAGCCCACAGCCGACTAGCGGGGGGGCGGGCGAGCAGTACTTC.